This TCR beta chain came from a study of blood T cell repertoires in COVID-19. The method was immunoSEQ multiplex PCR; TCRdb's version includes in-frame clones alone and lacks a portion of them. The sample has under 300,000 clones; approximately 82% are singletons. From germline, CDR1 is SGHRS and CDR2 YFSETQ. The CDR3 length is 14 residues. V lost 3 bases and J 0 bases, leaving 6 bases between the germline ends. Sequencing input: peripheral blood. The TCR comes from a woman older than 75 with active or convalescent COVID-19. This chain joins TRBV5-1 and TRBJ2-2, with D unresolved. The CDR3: CASSSRANTGELFF. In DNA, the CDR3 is TGCGCCAGCAGCTCGAGAGCGAACACCGGGGAGCTGTTTTTT.